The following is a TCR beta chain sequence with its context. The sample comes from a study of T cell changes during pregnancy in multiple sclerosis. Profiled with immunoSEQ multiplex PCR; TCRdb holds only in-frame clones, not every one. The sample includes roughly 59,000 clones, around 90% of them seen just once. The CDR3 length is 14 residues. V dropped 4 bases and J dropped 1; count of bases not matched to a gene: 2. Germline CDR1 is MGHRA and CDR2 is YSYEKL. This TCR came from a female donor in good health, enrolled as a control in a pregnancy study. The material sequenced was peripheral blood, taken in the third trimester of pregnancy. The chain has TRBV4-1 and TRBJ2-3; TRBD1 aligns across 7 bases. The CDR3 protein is CASSPGQGTDTQYF. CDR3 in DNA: TGCGCCAGCAGCCCTGGACAGGGCACAGATACGCAGTATTTT.